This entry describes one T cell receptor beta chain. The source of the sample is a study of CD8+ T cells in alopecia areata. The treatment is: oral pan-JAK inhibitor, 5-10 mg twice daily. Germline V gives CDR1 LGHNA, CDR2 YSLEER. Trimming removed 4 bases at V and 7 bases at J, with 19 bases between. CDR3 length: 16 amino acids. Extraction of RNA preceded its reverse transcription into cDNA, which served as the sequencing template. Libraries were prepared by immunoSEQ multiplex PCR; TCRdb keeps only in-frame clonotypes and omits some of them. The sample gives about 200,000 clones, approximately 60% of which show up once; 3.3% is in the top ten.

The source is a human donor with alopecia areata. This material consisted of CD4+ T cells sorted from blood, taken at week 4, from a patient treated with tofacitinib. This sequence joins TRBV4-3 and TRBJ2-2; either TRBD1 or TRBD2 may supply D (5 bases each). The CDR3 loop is CASSLGSGAVGGELFF. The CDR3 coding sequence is TGCGCCAGCAGCCTTGGGTCCGGGGCGGTCGGCGGGGAGCTGTTTTTT.